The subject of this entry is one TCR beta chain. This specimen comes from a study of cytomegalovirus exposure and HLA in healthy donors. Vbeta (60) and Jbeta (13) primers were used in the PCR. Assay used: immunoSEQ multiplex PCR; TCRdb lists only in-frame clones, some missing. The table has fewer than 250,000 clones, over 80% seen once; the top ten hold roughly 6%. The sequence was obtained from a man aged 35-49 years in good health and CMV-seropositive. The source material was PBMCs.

DNA of the CDR3: TGTGCCAGCACCAGGGAGGGGGGACCCTACGAGCAGTACTTC. Translated: CASTREGGPYEQYF. This chain uses TRBV28 with TRBJ2-7; perhaps TRBD2 as D (7 bases). CDR3 size: 14 residues. Germline V lookup: CDR1 MDHEN, CDR2 SYDVKM. The ends were cut back, 7 bases at V and 2 bases at J, with 15 bases in the middle.